This TCR beta chain was profiled in a study of shared clonotypes between healthy human individuals. General study findings and limits: Clonotypes that were shared across four donors made up 4% to 6% of naive CD4 clonotypes.

A remark on this clone: What it recognizes is unknown.

The V and J ends lost 3 bases and 2 bases, in that order; junction bases with no gene match: 7. Germline CDR1 MDHEN, CDR2 SYDVKM. This CDR3 is built from 16 residues. Recent acute infections and vaccinations were absent in the healthy HIV-negative adult donors. Authors' processing steps: Filtering differed for immunoSEQ, which gave only junction sequences without quality scores. TCRdb's copy holds only in-frame clones and misses some; the assay was immunoSEQ multiplex PCR. The DNA was the basis for D and trimming; V, J and clone size are from that table. The sample contains about 670,000 clones, around 72% of which appear only once.

Sequenced input: memory CD4+ T cells sorted from blood. The subset: CD45RA-negative fraction. The receptor comes from a woman in her 30s in good health. This chain uses TRBV28 with TRBJ2-3; 8 nucleotides align to TRBD1. CDR3 sequence: CASSLGPGQATDTQYF. The CDR3 bases are TGTGCCAGCAGTTTGGGCCCGGGACAGGCCACAGATACGCAGTATTTT.